The 9 T cell receptor beta chains below come from one sample, sequenced in a study of early T cells in non-severe SARS-CoV-2 infection. MiXCR, run by TCRdb on the 5' RACE reads, gives a single entry per CDR3 protein. The data show around 34,000 distinct CDR3 sequences, roughly 4.8% seen once. Source material: whole blood. The source is an adult who was a healthcare worker with PCR-confirmed SARS-CoV-2 infection or an uninfected control (not recorded which).

This clonotype was counted at least ten times. This chain links TRBV5-1 with TRBJ2-6; 7 bases map to TRBD1. The CDR3 consists of 18 residues. Looked up from germline, CDR1 is SGHRS and CDR2 is YFSETQ. V trimming: 3 bases; J trimming: 0 bases; junction bases outside the gene matches: 9. The CDR3 sequence is CASSSLPDRVSGANVLTF. The CDR3 nucleotides are TGCGCCAGCAGCTCGTTACCAGACAGGGTCTCTGGGGCCAACGTCCTGACTTTC.

This clonotype was detected many times. The CDR3 spells CASSLDSMNTEAFF. In DNA, the CDR3 is TGTGCCAGCAGTTTAGACTCCATGAACACTGAAGCTTTCTTT. The V and J genes are TRBV12-3 or TRBV12-4 and TRBJ1-1; D unclear. The CDR3 length is 14 residues. The V end lost 1 base, the J end lost 0 bases, and 6 bases lay between the germline ends.

This clonotype was counted many times. J is TRBJ2-5 and V is TRBV7-6; D remains ambiguous. The V end lost 2 bases, the J end lost 0 bases, and 4 bases lay between the germline ends. CDR3 length: 13 amino acids. CDR1 is SGHVS and CDR2 is FNYEAQ in the germline V gene. CDR3 sequence (DNA): TGTGCCAGCAGCTTAAGTGACCAAGAGACCCAGTACTTC. Protein product: CASSLSDQETQYF.

Many counts were recorded for this clonotype. The gene calls are TRBV18 and TRBJ2-7; 8 bases map to TRBD1. This CDR3 is built from 14 residues. The ends lost 3 bases at V and 2 bases at J; junction bases unmatched: 3. The germline V gene has CDR1 KGHSH and CDR2 LQKENI. The CDR3 coding sequence is TGTGCCAGCTCACCCAAGGACAGGGCCTACGAGCAGTACTTC. Protein: CASSPKDRAYEQYF.

There are a few counts of this clonotype. A much larger clone differs by one base, so this may be a read error. V is TRBV4-2 and J is TRBJ2-3, with 7 bases that match TRBD1. Germline-derived CDR1 and CDR2 are LGHNA and YNFKEQ. The CDR3 covers 13 residues. The CDR3 reads CVSSPEQGYTQYF. Written as DNA, the CDR3 is TGTGTCAGCAGCCCCGAACAGGGGTATACGCAGTATTTT.

There are many counts of this clonotype. V and J are TRBV24-1 and TRBJ2-2, with D tentatively TRBD1 (6 bases). V was trimmed by 3 bases and J by 5 bases, leaving 9 bases between them. The germline gives CDR1 KGHDR, CDR2 SFDVKD. This CDR3 comprises 14 residues. CDR3 residues: CATSDTGQTGELFF. The CDR3 DNA reads TGTGCCACCAGTGATACCGGACAGACCGGGGAGCTGTTTTTT.

This sequence joins TRBV12-3 or TRBV12-4 and TRBJ2-3; 12 bases fit TRBD2. The CDR3 extends over 15 amino acids. V was clipped by 7 bases and J by 4 bases; unmatched bases: 6. As DNA, the CDR3 is TGTGCCAGCATCCTAGCGGGGGGGTTTTCAGATACGCAGTATTTT. The encoded protein is CASILAGGFSDTQYF.

This clonotype was found a few times. The DNA for the CDR3 is TGTGCCAGCAGTCCGGGCTATCAGCCCCAGCATTTT. Amino acids: CASSPGYQPQHF. The V call is TRBV12-3 or TRBV12-4, the J call TRBJ1-5; D uncertain. Deletions cut 5 bases from V and 5 bases from J, with 7 bases between. The CDR3 spans 12 residues.

This clonotype was seen repeatedly, ten times or more. V usage is TRBV6-5 and J usage is TRBJ2-5, with D hard to call. V was clipped by 5 bases and J by 4 bases, with 5 bases between them. Per the germline V gene, CDR1 is MNHEY and CDR2 is SVGAGI. The CDR3 runs 11 residues. The CDR3 region is CASSQSETQYF. The CDR3 DNA reads TGTGCCAGCAGTCAATCAGAGACCCAGTACTTC.